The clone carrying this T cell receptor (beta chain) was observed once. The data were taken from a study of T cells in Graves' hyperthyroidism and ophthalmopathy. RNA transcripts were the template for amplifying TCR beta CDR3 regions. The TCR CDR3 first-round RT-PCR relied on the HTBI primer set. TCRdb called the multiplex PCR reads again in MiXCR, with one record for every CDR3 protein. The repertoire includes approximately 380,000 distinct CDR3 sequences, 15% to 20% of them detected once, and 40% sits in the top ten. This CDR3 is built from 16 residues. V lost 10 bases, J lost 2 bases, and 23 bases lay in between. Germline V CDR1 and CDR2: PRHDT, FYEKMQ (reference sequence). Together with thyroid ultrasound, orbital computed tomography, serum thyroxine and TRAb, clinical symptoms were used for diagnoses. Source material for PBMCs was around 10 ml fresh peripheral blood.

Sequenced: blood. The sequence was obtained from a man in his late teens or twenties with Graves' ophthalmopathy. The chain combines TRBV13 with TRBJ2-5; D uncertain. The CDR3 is CANRFSGRTAQETQYF. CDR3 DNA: TGTGCCAACAGATTCAGTGGCAGGACCGCTCAAGAGACCCAGTACTTC.